The clone carrying this T cell receptor beta chain was seen many times. As yet, its antigen is unknown. This specimen belongs to a study of early T cells in non-severe SARS-CoV-2 infection. Study at large: The study sequenced bulk RNA from unsorted whole blood, with chains unpaired. General study results and limits: VDJdb-based annotation leaned toward anti-spike CD8 responses and missed private and CD4 specificities.

The germline CDR1 and CDR2 sequences are MNHNS and SASEGT. The V end was cut by 3 bases, the J end by 9 bases, with 15 bases between. The CDR3 is 14 amino acids. Individual cDNA molecules were tagged with unique molecular identifiers, the study reported. One entry per CDR3 protein, called by TCRdb with MiXCR from the 5' RACE reads. Of approximately 80,000 distinct CDR3 sequences listed, about an eighth are singletons. The chain uses TRBV6-1 and TRBJ1-5; D may be TRBD1 (6 bases). The source of this sequence is an adult who was a healthcare worker with PCR-confirmed SARS-CoV-2 infection or an uninfected control (not recorded which). Sequenced input: whole blood. The CDR3 is CASSDRPGEGPQHF. CDR3 DNA sequence: TGTGCCAGCAGTGATCGGCCAGGGGAAGGGCCCCAGCATTTT.